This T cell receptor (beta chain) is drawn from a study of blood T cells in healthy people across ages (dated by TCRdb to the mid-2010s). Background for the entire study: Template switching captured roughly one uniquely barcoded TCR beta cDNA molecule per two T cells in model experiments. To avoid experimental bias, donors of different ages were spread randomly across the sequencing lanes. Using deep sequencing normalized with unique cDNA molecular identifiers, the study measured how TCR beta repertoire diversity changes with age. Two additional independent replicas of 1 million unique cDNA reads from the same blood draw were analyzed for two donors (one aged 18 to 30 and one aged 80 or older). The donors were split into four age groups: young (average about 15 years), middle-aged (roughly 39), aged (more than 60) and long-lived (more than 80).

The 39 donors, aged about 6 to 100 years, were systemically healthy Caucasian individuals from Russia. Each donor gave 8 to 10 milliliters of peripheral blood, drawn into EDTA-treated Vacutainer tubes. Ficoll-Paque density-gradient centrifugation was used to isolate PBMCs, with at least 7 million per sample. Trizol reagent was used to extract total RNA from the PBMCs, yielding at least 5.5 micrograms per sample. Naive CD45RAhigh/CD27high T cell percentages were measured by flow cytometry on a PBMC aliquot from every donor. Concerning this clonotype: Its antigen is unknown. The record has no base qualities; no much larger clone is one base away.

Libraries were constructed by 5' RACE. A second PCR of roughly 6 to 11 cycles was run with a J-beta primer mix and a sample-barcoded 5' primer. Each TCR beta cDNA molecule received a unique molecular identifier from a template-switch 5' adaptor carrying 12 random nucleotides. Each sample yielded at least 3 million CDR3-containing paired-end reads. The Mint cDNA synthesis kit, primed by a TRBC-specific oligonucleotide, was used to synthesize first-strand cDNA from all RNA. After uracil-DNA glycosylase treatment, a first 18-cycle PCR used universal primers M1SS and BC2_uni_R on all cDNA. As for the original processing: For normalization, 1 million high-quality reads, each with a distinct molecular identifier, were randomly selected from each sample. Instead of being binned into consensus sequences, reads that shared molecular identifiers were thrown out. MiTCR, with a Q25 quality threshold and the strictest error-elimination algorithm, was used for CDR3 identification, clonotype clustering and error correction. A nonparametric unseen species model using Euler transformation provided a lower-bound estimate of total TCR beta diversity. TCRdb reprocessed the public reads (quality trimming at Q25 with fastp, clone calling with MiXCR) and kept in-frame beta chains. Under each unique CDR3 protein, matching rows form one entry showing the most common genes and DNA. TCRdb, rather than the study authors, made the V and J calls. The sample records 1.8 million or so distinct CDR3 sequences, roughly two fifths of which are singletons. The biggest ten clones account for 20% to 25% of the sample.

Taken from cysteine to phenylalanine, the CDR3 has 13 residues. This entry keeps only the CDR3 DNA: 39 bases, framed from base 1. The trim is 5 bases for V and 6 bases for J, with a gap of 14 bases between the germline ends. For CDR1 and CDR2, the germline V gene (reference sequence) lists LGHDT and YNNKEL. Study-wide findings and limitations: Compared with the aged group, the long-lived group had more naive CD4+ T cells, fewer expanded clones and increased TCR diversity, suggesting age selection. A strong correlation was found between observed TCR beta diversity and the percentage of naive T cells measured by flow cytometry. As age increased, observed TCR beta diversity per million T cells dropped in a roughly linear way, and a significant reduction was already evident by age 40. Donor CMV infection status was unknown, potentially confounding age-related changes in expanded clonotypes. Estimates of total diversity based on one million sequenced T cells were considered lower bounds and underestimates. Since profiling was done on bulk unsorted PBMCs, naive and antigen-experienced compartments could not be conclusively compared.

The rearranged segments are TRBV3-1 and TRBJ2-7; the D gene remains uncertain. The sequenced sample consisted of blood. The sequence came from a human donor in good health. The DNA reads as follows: TGTGCCAGCAGCTTCATGGGCCCTCGCGAGCAGTACTTC. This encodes CASSFMGPREQYF.